The 10 T cell receptor beta chains below all came from one sample that was sequenced in a study of T cell responses to AZD1222 COVID-19 vaccine. Method: immunoSEQ multiplex PCR; TCRdb's copy keeps in-frame clones and lacks some. This table has approximately 130,000 clones, around nine tenths appearing once. The sample here was peripheral blood, taken on day 0 of AZD1222 vaccination. All receptors come from an adult in good health.

The chain employs TRBV18 and TRBJ2-1, with TRBD1 matching over 8 bases. V lost 2 bases and J lost 6; bases outside the gene matches: 0. CDR1 KGHSH and CDR2 LQKENI come from the germline V gene. The CDR3 contains 13 residues. The DNA for the CDR3 is TGTGCCAGCTCACCAGACAGGGGCAATGAGCAGTTCTTC. It specifies CASSPDRGNEQFF. The whole variable domain, remainder taken from reference TRBV18 and TRBJ2-1, is NAGVMQNPRHLVRRRGQEARLRCSPMKGHSHVYWYRQLPEEGLKFMVYLQKENIIDESGMPKERFSAEFPKEGPSILRIQQVVRGDSAAYFCASSPDRGNEQFFGPGTRLTVL.

This clone came up once. The genes are TRBV19 and TRBJ1-5, with 7 bases that match TRBD1. Trimming removed 5 bases from V and 6 bases from J; junction bases left unmatched: 10. The CDR3 runs 15 residues. Germline V CDR1 and CDR2: LNHDA, SQIVND (reference sequence). CDR3 region: CASSDREIGFQPQHF. CDR3 nucleotides: TGTGCCAGTAGTGACAGGGAAATTGGCTTTCAGCCCCAGCATTTT.

The rearrangement links TRBV20-1 to TRBJ1-2; the D gene is possibly TRBD1 (5 bases). Germline V gene sequence: CDR1 DFQATT, CDR2 SNEGSKA (reference sequence). The CDR3 length is 8 residues. CDR3: CGWDGYTF. The CDR3 coding sequence is TGCGGGTGGGACGGCTACACCTTC.

V is TRBV6-5 and J is TRBJ2-7; 7 positions agree with TRBD1. The CDR3 runs to 13 residues. V was clipped by 8 bases and J by 2 bases; unmatched bases: 6. Germline CDR1 reads MNHEY; CDR2 reads SVGAGI. The chain's CDR3 is CASSRGLTYEQYF. CDR3 sequence (DNA): TGTGCCAGCTCTAGGGGGCTCACCTACGAGCAGTACTTC.

This sequence joins TRBV25-1 and TRBJ1-5; D uncertain. The V end lost 3 bases, the J end lost 0 bases, and 12 bases lay between the germline ends. CDR3 size: 16 residues. Germline lookup yields CDR1 MGHDK and CDR2 SYGVNS. The CDR3 DNA reads as TGTGCCAGCAGTGATAGTAATTGGGATAGCAATCAGCCCCAGCATTTT. Its protein is CASSDSNWDSNQPQHF.

This clone was counted a few times. The genes are TRBV24-1 and TRBJ2-2; possibly TRBD1 for D (5 bases). Per the germline V gene, CDR1 is KGHDR and CDR2 is SFDVKD. V was clipped by 4 bases and J by 4 bases, with 12 bases between them. CDR3 length equals 15 residues. The CDR3 here is CATSETGLTTGELFF. In nucleotides, the CDR3 is TGTGCCACCAGTGAAACAGGTTTAACCACCGGGGAGCTGTTTTTT.

This chain links TRBV5-1 with TRBJ2-3; D may be TRBD2 (6 bases). The V gene lost 3 bases and the J gene lost 6 bases, with 20 bases spanning the gap. The length of the CDR3 is 16 residues. Germline V CDR1 and CDR2: SGHRS, YFSETQ. Here the CDR3 reads CASSSRGATAGDTQYF. The CDR3 DNA reads TGCGCCAGCAGCTCCCGCGGAGCCACCGCGGGGGATACGCAGTATTTT.

The chain combines TRBV12-5 with TRBJ1-2; TRBD1 matches 7 bases. CDR3 length: 14 amino acids. The V gene end was trimmed by 6 bases and the J gene end by 8 bases; junction bases not matched to a gene: 12. Germline CDR1 LGHNT, CDR2 FRNRAP. CDR3 coding DNA: TGTGCTAGTGGAAGGGACAGCCTGGGACGGGGCTACACCTTC. This gives the protein CASGRDSLGRGYTF.

V usage is TRBV7-8 and J usage is TRBJ1-2, with D possibly TRBD1 on 6 matching bases. The CDR3 spans 16 residues. With 3 bases removed from V and 2 bases from J, the gap between germline ends came to 16 bases. Looked up from germline, CDR1 is SGHVS and CDR2 is FQNEAQ. The CDR3: CASSFGTGTPNYGYTF. For the CDR3, the DNA is TGTGCCAGCAGCTTCGGCACAGGGACCCCCAACTATGGCTACACCTTC.

The chain carries TRBV25-1 and TRBJ1-2; D might be TRBD1 (5 bases). Germline CDR1 reads MGHDK; CDR2 reads SYGVNS. Trimming stripped 6 bases from V and 3 bases from J, with 17 bases between. The CDR3 length is 15 residues. CDR3 residues: CASSDAWGGDYGYTF. The DNA of the CDR3 is TGTGCCAGCAGCGACGCATGGGGCGGGGACTATGGCTACACCTTC.